This T cell receptor beta chain comes out of a study of blood T cell repertoires in COVID-19. Trimming cost V 0 bases and J 6 bases, with 9 bases left between them. Looked up from germline, CDR1 is SGHAT and CDR2 is FQNNGV. The CDR3 is 14 residues long. The data were produced by immunoSEQ multiplex PCR, yet TCRdb's version contains in-frame clones alone and is incomplete. Found here are about 280,000 clones, roughly 87% of them singletons; the top ten hold 9.4%. The TCR originated in a man in his late teens or twenties with active or convalescent COVID-19. V and J are TRBV11-2 and TRBJ1-5; D remains unclear. Sequencing used peripheral blood. The DNA for the CDR3 is TGTGCCAGCAGCTTAGATCGGGGAAGTCAGCCCCAGCATTTT. This gives the protein CASSLDRGSQPQHF.